Listed below are T cell receptor beta chains from one sample, sequenced in a study of PD-L1 blockade in urothelial cancer. This table comes from immunoSEQ multiplex PCR, and its TCRdb copy is limited to in-frame clones, with some not included. The repertoire has about 130,000 clones, about 83% of them found once; the top ten carry about 2.4%. Sequenced material: PBMCs, taken around atezolizumab (anti-PD-L1) treatment. These TCRs come from a man in his forties or fifties with urothelial cancer. Each CDR3 is given with its conserved first and last residue. The order of the fields is clone size, D gene, J gene, V gene, CDR3 DNA, CDR3 protein. The D gene is left open where the match is weak. Clone size is shown for a subset of rows, as once, few, many or a class of expanded clone.

.,.,TRBJ1-1,TRBV2,TGTGCCAGCAGTGACGGGGGGGCGAACACTGAAGCTTTCTTT,CASSDGGANTEAFF
once,TRBD2,TRBJ2-3,TRBV7-3,TGTGCCAGCAGCCCCCTCCCCGGGACTAGCGACACAGATACGCAGTATTTT,CASSPLPGTSDTDTQYF
.,.,TRBJ2-3,TRBV11-2,TGTGCCAGCAGCATAACTCTCGCTAGCGATACGCAGTATTTT,CASSITLASDTQYF
.,.,TRBJ2-2,TRBV27,TGTGCCAGCACCTCGAACACCGGGGAGCTGTTTTTT,CASTSNTGELFF
.,.,TRBJ2-1,TRBV4-2,TGTGCCAGCAGCCAAGTGCAGGGCACGGGTAATGAGCAGTTCTTC,CASSQVQGTGNEQFF
.,TRBD2,TRBJ2-1,TRBV5-1,TGCGCCAGCAGGACTAGCTTCTATGAGCAGTTCTTC,CASRTSFYEQFF
.,TRBD1,TRBJ1-2,TRBV7-8,TGTGCCAGCAGCCTCGGACAGGACTATGGCTACACCTTC,CASSLGQDYGYTF
.,TRBD1,TRBJ1-1,TRBV25-1,TGTGCCAGCGGACAGGGTAAGAACACTGAAGCTTTCTTT,CASGQGKNTEAFF
few,.,TRBJ1-6,TRBV5-6,TGTGCCAGCAGCCAGGGGACGGTAGACTCACCCCTCCACTTT,CASSQGTVDSPLHF
.,.,TRBJ1-1,TRBV14,TGTGCCAGCAGCCAAGTAACCTTAGGGGACACTGAAGCTTTCTTT,CASSQVTLGDTEAFF
.,TRBD2,TRBJ2-3,TRBV7-3,TGTGCCAGCAGCTTGACTAGCGGGAGGGCCTCTACGCAGTATTTT,CASSLTSGRASTQYF
.,.,TRBJ2-6,TRBV19,TGTGCCAGTACACGGGGGGCGCTTAGTGGGGCCAACGTCCTGACTTTC,CASTRGALSGANVLTF
few,TRBD2,TRBJ2-3,TRBV19,TGTGCCAGTAGTCGAACTAGCGGAACCACAGATACGCAGTATTTT,CASSRTSGTTDTQYF
.,.,TRBJ1-1,TRBV19,TGTGCCAGTAGTATAGTTCAGGGCGGCGCTTTCTTT,CASSIVQGGAFF
.,TRBD1,TRBJ1-1,TRBV30,TGTGCCTGGAGACCTCCGGGACAGGGGGAAACTGAAGCTTTCTTT,CAWRPPGQGETEAFF